The 32 T cell receptor beta chains given below trace back to one sample, sequenced in a study of graft-versus-host responses after intestinal transplantation. TCRdb's table, derived via immunoSEQ multiplex PCR, lists solely in-frame clones and lacks some. The table has more than 60,000 clones, about nine tenths seen once. Which antigens these TCRs recognize remains unknown. The sample in question was unstimulated CD8+ T cells sorted from spleen or lymph node cells, obtained before intestinal transplant. The source is a human donor who received an intestinal transplant.

J is TRBJ1-6 and V is TRBV13; 10 bases are shared with TRBD1. This CDR3 has 14 amino acids. Looked up from germline, CDR1 is PRHDT and CDR2 is FYEKMQ (reference sequence). The trim removed 5 bases at V and 10 bases at J, leaving 5 bases unmatched. The DNA for the CDR3 is TGTGCCAGCAGCCCGGGACAGGGGTTCTCACCCCTCCACTTT. Translated: CASSPGQGFSPLHF.

V is TRBV4-1 and J is TRBJ2-5, with 9 bases aligning to TRBD1. Germline loops: CDR1 MGHRA, CDR2 YSYEKL. The ends lost 3 bases at V and 5 bases at J; junction bases unmatched: 4. The length of the CDR3 is 14 residues. In DNA form, the CDR3 reads TGCGCCAGCAGCCAGGGACAGGGTGGCGAGACCCAGTACTTC. Translation: CASSQGQGGETQYF.

This chain links TRBV11-2 with TRBJ2-4; tentatively, D is TRBD1 (5 bases). The CDR3 runs 15 residues. V lost 2 bases, J lost 2 bases, and 10 bases lay in between. In germline, CDR1 is SGHAT, CDR2 FQNNGV. The CDR3 DNA is TGTGCCAGCAGCTTAAGTGGGGCCACCAAAAACATTCAGTACTTC. This gives the protein CASSLSGATKNIQYF.

This clone was seen once. This chain links TRBV19 with TRBJ2-2; D possibly corresponds to TRBD1 (5 bases). With 9 bases removed from V and 1 base from J, the gap between germline ends came to 18 bases. Per the germline V gene, CDR1 is LNHDA and CDR2 is SQIVND (reference sequence). There are 16 residues in the CDR3. The chain's CDR3 is CASLQGRGRNTGELFF. The CDR3 DNA follows: TGTGCCAGCCTCCAGGGCCGTGGGCGGAACACCGGGGAGCTGTTTTTT.

V gene TRBV9 combines with J gene TRBJ2-4; D possibly corresponds to TRBD2 (6 bases). This CDR3 comprises 15 residues. Trimming left V 4 bases short and J 8 bases short, with 19 bases between. Germline lookup yields CDR1 SGDLS and CDR2 YYNGEE. The CDR3 nucleotides read TGTGCCAGCAGCATCGGTGGGCGGGGCTGGGACATTCAGTACTTC. Protein: CASSIGGRGWDIQYF. Full variable domain (rest looked up from reference TRBV9 and TRBJ2-4): DSGVTQTPKHLITATGQRVTLRCSPRSGDLSVYWYQQSLDQGLQFLIQYYNGEERAKGNILERFSAQQFPDLHSELNLSSLELGDSALYFCASSIGGRGWDIQYFGAGTRLSVL.

V usage is TRBV4-1 and J usage is TRBJ2-5, with a possible D match to TRBD2 (5 bases). CDR1 is MGHRA, CDR2 YSYEKL, per germline. The CDR3 runs to 13 residues. V lost 3 bases and J 5 bases, leaving 10 bases between the germline ends. The CDR3 loop is CASSHWTWETQYF. CDR3 nucleotide sequence: TGCGCCAGCAGCCACTGGACTTGGGAGACCCAGTACTTC.

The chain recombines TRBV2 with TRBJ2-1; no clear D. The CDR3 contains 11 residues. The V gene lost 8 bases and the J gene lost 10 bases, with 12 bases spanning the gap. The germline CDR1 and CDR2 sequences are SNHLY and FYNNEI. CDR3 nucleotides: TGTGCCAGCCCCTTCGCGAGGGAGCAGTTCTTC. Residues: CASPFAREQFF.

The J gene is TRBJ2-7, the V gene TRBV21-1; the table's D gene call, TRBD1, was not cross checked with the DNA. TRBV21-1 corresponds to a pseudogene. CDR3 size: 14 residues. The DNA of the CDR3 is TGTGCCAGCAGCAGAGGGACAGGGGACTACGAGCAGTACTTC. It translates to CASSRGTGDYEQYF.

The chain has TRBV4-2 and TRBJ2-3; TRBD2 matches at 9 bases. CDR1 LGHNA and CDR2 YNFKEQ come from the germline V gene. The CDR3 is made up of 16 amino acids. The V gene end was trimmed by 4 bases and the J gene end by 3 bases; junction bases not matched to a gene: 8. Here the CDR3 DNA reads TGTGCCAGCAGCCCCCGGGGTAGCGGGGGAACAGATACGCAGTATTTT. It specifies CASSPRGSGGTDTQYF.

The chain couples TRBV7-9 to TRBJ2-1, with a weak D call TRBD1 (5 bases). CDR3 length: 12 amino acids. Trimming cost V 5 bases and J 7 bases, with 9 bases left between them. CDR1 SEHNR and CDR2 FQNEAQ come from the germline V gene (reference sequence). The CDR3 region is CASSPDRNEQFF. CDR3 bases: TGTGCCAGCAGCCCAGACAGAAATGAGCAGTTCTTC.

A word on this clone: Its ends do not fully match the called genes, so a read error is possible. The genes are TRBV2 and TRBJ2-3; TRBD2 agrees at 8 bases. CDR1 is SNHLY and CDR2 is FYNNEI in the germline V gene. The CDR3 consists of 16 residues. Here the CDR3 reads CASIPWAGGVTDAQYF. The CDR3 DNA reads as TGTGCCAGCATCCCGTGGGCGGGGGGAGTGACAGATGCGCAGTATTTT. Complete variable domain (other parts from reference TRBV2 and TRBJ2-3): EPEVTQTPSHQVTQMGQEVILRCVPISNHLYFYWYRQILGQKVEFLVSFYNNEISEKSEIFDDQFSVERPDGSNFTLKIRSTKLEDSAMYFCASIPWAGGVTDAQYFGPGTRLTVL.

This CDR3 is CASSPGTPGGGELFF. The CDR3 DNA sequence: TGTGCCAGCAGCCCTGGGACTCCCGGGGGCGGGGAGCTGTTTTTT. This chain connects TRBV13 to TRBJ2-2; a possible D gene is TRBD2 (6 bases). Germline lookup yields CDR1 PRHDT and CDR2 FYEKMQ (reference sequence). The V gene lost 5 bases and the J gene lost 7 bases, with 17 bases spanning the gap. CDR3 size: 15 residues.

The chain recombines TRBV4-2 with TRBJ1-3; TRBD1 matches 7 bases. The ends lost 0 bases at V and 1 base at J; junction bases unmatched: 6. This CDR3 region has 17 residues. Germline CDR1 reads LGHNA; CDR2 reads YNFKEQ. The CDR3 spells CASSQDRGSGSGNTIYF. CDR3 nucleotide sequence: TGTGCCAGCAGCCAAGACAGGGGGAGTGGGTCTGGAAACACCATATATTTT.

This CDR3 reads CASSYCSRTGIISYEQYF. The CDR3 nucleotides are TGTGCCAGCAGTTATTGTTCCCGGACAGGGATTATCTCCTACGAGCAGTACTTC. The chain joins TRBV6-7 to TRBJ2-7; 8 bases are a match to TRBD1. TRBV6-7 is treated as an ORF (open reading frame) with a function not yet certain. V gave up 3 bases and J gave up 0 bases; unmatched junction bases: 13. This CDR3 is built from 18 residues.

CDR3 sequence: CASGLGTGAYEQYF. In DNA, the CDR3 is TGTGCTAGTGGTTTGGGTACAGGGGCCTACGAGCAGTACTTC. The chain recombines TRBV12-5 with TRBJ2-7, with 7 bases matching TRBD1. Germline trimming cut 1 base from V and 2 bases from J; bases unmatched to any gene: 2. The CDR3 is made up of 14 amino acids. CDR1 LGHNT and CDR2 FRNRAP come from the germline V gene.

The V call is TRBV11-2, the J call TRBJ2-7; D perhaps matches TRBD1 (6 bases). V lost 5 bases and J lost 2, with 13 bases in between. The germline CDR1 and CDR2 sequences are SGHAT and FQNNGV. The CDR3 has 14 amino acids. This CDR3 is CASSPWTAAYEQYF. The CDR3 nucleotides read TGTGCCAGCAGCCCTTGGACAGCCGCCTACGAGCAGTACTTC.

This chain links TRBV6-1 with TRBJ2-7; D is possibly TRBD1 (6 bases). The CDR3 runs to 13 residues. Per germline, CDR1 MNHNS and CDR2 SASEGT. V lost 10 bases, J lost 0 bases, and 13 bases lay in between. Written as DNA, the CDR3 is TGTGCCACCGACAGGCCTAGCTCCTACGAGCAGTACTTC. Translated: CATDRPSSYEQYF.

This chain joins TRBV11-1 and TRBJ2-1; TRBD2 matches 8 bases. The CDR3 loop spans 16 amino acids. Losses at the gene ends were 4 bases for V and 4 bases for J; bases not matched to a gene: 9. CDR1 is SGHAT and CDR2 is FQDESV in the germline V gene (reference sequence). The CDR3 here is CASSYTGGAGYNEQFF. The CDR3 coding sequence is TGTGCCAGCAGCTACACCGGGGGGGCAGGATACAATGAGCAGTTCTTC.

J is TRBJ1-2 and V is TRBV5-6, with 9 bases that match TRBD1. J was trimmed by 5 bases and V by 6 bases; bases with no gene match: 5. Germline V gene data show CDR1 as SGHDT and CDR2 as YYEEEE. The CDR3 length is 13 residues. The CDR3 region is CASTAGQGYGYTF. For the CDR3, the DNA is TGTGCCAGCACCGCGGGACAGGGATATGGCTACACCTTC.

The V and J genes are TRBV5-1 and TRBJ2-3; D is unclear. Germline CDR1 SGHRS, CDR2 YFSETQ. Trimming pared 4 bases from V and 1 base from J, leaving 16 bases between. CDR3 size: 16 residues. This CDR3 is CASSPDLVRGTDTQYF. The CDR3 coding sequence is TGCGCCAGCAGCCCCGATCTAGTGAGAGGCACAGATACGCAGTATTTT. Supplemented by reference TRBV5-1 and TRBJ2-3, the full variable domain reads KAGVTQTPRYLIKTRGQQVTLSCSPISGHRSVSWYQQTPGQGLQFLFEYFSETQRNKGNFPGRFSGRQFSNSRSEMNVSTLELGDSALYLCASSPDLVRGTDTQYFGPGTRLTVL.

This clone was observed a single time. The gene calls are TRBV5-1 and TRBJ1-2; 7 bases match TRBD1. V shed 7 bases, J shed 1 base, and the junction held 10 bases outside the gene matches. Germline V gene sequence: CDR1 SGHRS, CDR2 YFSETQ. CDR3 length: 15 residues. CDR3 sequence: CASGGTDVNNYGYTF. Here the CDR3 DNA reads TGCGCCAGCGGGGGGACAGATGTCAATAACTATGGCTACACCTTC.

V and J are TRBV9 and TRBJ1-1; 7 nucleotides agree with TRBD1. The J segment lost 1 base and the V segment lost 3 bases, leaving 6 bases of the junction unmatched. The length of the CDR3 is 15 residues. CDR1 and CDR2 from the germline V gene are SGDLS and YYNGEE. The CDR3 sequence: CASSARQGPNTEAFF. CDR3 sequence (DNA): TGTGCCAGCAGCGCCCGACAGGGCCCGAACACTGAAGCTTTCTTT.

This chain links TRBV29-1 with TRBJ1-3; weak D call: TRBD1 (5 bases). Between the trimmed V and J ends, which lost 0 bases and 0 bases, there was a span of 15 bases. CDR1 and CDR2 from the germline V gene are SQVTM and ANQGSEA. The CDR3 totals 17 residues. This CDR3 reads CSVEDWGGLSSGNTIYF. DNA for the CDR3: TGCAGCGTTGAAGATTGGGGGGGTCTTAGCTCTGGAAACACCATATATTTT.

This clone was detected only once. This rearrangement joins TRBV7-5 to TRBJ2-1; TRBD2 reflects the table's D call only, with no check against the DNA. TRBV7-5 counts as a pseudogene. CDR3 length: 17 amino acids. The DNA of the CDR3 is TGTGCCAGAAGCTTAGGAGCGGGGGGCGCTTCCTTGGGTGAGCAGTTCTTC. As protein: CARSLGAGGASLGEQFF.

A single count supports this clone. The J gene is TRBJ1-1, the V gene TRBV11-2, with no clear D. V lost 4 bases and J lost 4, with 16 bases in between. CDR1 is SGHAT and CDR2 is FQNNGV in the germline V gene. The CDR3 sequence is 15 residues long. CDR3 sequence (DNA): TGTGCCAGCAGCTCCCCGGGTATGGGTTTCACTGAAGCTTTCTTT. Its translation is CASSSPGMGFTEAFF.

In its sample, this clone was seen once. CDR3 coding DNA: TGTGCCAGCAGCCCGACAGGGGCAGATGAGCAGTTCTTC. It yields the protein CASSPTGADEQFF. J is TRBJ2-1 and V is TRBV5-6, with 8 bases identical to TRBD1. Germline V lookup: CDR1 SGHDT, CDR2 YYEEEE. CDR3 length: 13 residues. The V and J ends lost 4 bases and 8 bases, in that order; junction bases with no gene match: 5.

The V gene is TRBV27, the J gene TRBJ2-3; D not certain. The germline V and J ends were trimmed by 1 base and 0 bases, with 11 bases remaining between them. The CDR3 is made up of 16 amino acids. Germline V gene lookup returns CDR1 MNHEY and CDR2 SMNVEV (reference sequence). In DNA form, the CDR3 reads TGTGCCAGCAGTTTATTGGTACCCACTAGCACAGATACGCAGTATTTT. Translated, it gives CASSLLVPTSTDTQYF.

The J gene is TRBJ1-2, the V gene TRBV6-5; no clear D gene. Per the germline V gene, CDR1 is MNHEY and CDR2 is SVGAGI. Trimming stripped 4 bases from V and 4 bases from J, with 16 bases between. The CDR3 runs to 15 residues. The CDR3 DNA sequence: TGTGCCAGCAGTTTAATAGCCGGATCGGGCTATGGCTACACCTTC. It translates to CASSLIAGSGYGYTF.

The chain is built from TRBV7-3 and TRBJ1-1, with D possibly being TRBD1 (6 bases). Per the germline V gene, CDR1 is SGHTA and CDR2 is FQGTGA. Trimming removed 1 base from V and 4 bases from J, with 13 bases in between. This CDR3 region has 15 residues. CDR3 amino acids: CASSLSGGLRTEAFF. The CDR3 coding sequence is TGTGCCAGCAGCTTAAGCGGGGGGCTCCGCACTGAAGCTTTCTTT.

This clone was seen a single time. This chain joins TRBV7-3 and TRBJ2-1; 7 nucleotides agree with TRBD2. There are 16 residues in the CDR3. J lost 2 bases, V lost 2 bases, and 6 bases had no gene match. CDR1 and CDR2 (germline): SGHTA, FQGTGA. The CDR3 loop is CASSLWGGNPYNEQFF. CDR3 bases: TGTGCCAGCAGCTTATGGGGGGGAAACCCCTACAATGAGCAGTTCTTC. Based on the CDR3 plus reference TRBV7-3 and TRBJ2-1, the full variable domain is GAGVSQTPSNKVTEKGKYVELRCDPISGHTALYWYRQSLGQGPEFLIYFQGTGAADDSGLPNDRFFAVRPEGSVSTLKIQRTERGDSAVYLCASSLWGGNPYNEQFFGPGTRLTVL.

Written as DNA, the CDR3 is TGTGCCAGCAGCTTAGGGGACAGAGACACAGATACGCAGTATTTT. This encodes CASSLGDRDTDTQYF. The V gene is TRBV13, the J gene TRBJ2-3, with D possibly TRBD1 on 6 matching bases. Between the trimmed V and J ends, which lost 0 bases and 2 bases, there was a span of 9 bases. CDR1 is PRHDT, CDR2 FYEKMQ, per germline (reference sequence). The CDR3 is 15 residues long.

Only a few counts were recorded for this clone. The CDR3 DNA sequence: TGTGCCAGCAGTTACTTGGGACAGCAAGAGACCCAGTACTTC. The encoded protein is CASSYLGQQETQYF. V usage is TRBV6-6 and J usage is TRBJ2-5, with 7 bases matching TRBD1. The germline V gene has CDR1 MNHNY and CDR2 SVGAGI (reference sequence). V was clipped by 1 base and J by 2 bases; unmatched bases: 1. CDR3 length: 14 residues.